The rows below give T cell receptor beta chains drawn from one sample of a study of a mutant IDH1 vaccine in newly diagnosed glioma. Produced via immunoSEQ multiplex PCR; TCRdb's table is partial and in-frame only. The sample contains tens of thousands of clones, 84% of which appear only once. Their antigens remain unidentified. The starting material was PBMCs, obtained from a glioma patient whose treatment included an IDH1 peptide vaccine. The source is a man aged 18-30 years with glioma. The CDR3 runs from the conserved cysteine through the conserved F or W. D genes are given only for firm matches. The size field is filled for only some rows; it gives once, few, many or a size class.

CDR3nt | CDR3aa | d_gene | abundance | j_gene | v_gene
TGTGCCAGCAGCCTGGTTGGACGGACCTACGAGCAGTACTTC | CASSLVGRTYEQYF | - | once | TRBJ2-7 | TRBV5-6
TGTGCCAGCAGCTTCGGACTCCGATCAGGGGAGCAGTACTTC | CASSFGLRSGEQYF | - | - | TRBJ2-7 | TRBV7-9
TGTGCCAGCAGCACCAGGGGGGAAAAACTGTTTTTT | CASSTRGEKLFF | TRBD1 | once | TRBJ1-4 | TRBV5-4
TGTGCCAGTAGTATTGTATCGGGACGCAATCAGCCCCAGCATTTT | CASSIVSGRNQPQHF | - | once | TRBJ1-5 | TRBV19
TGTGCCAGCGGGGACGGGAGCGGGGGTTTGAGAGGGACCCAGTACTTC | CASGDGSGGLRGTQYF | TRBD2 | - | TRBJ2-5 | TRBV7-2
TGTGCCAGCAGTTATCCCCGCTATGGCTACACCTTC | CASSYPRYGYTF | - | - | TRBJ1-2 | TRBV6-4
TGTGCCAGCTCACCACCTTCGGTAAACGAGCAGTACTTC | CASSPPSVNEQYF | - | - | TRBJ2-7 | TRBV18
TGTGCCAGCAGTGATTACCCCGGCGGCAACTATGGCTACACCTTC | CASSDYPGGNYGYTF | - | - | TRBJ1-2 | TRBV25-1
TGTGCCAGCAGTTTCGAGGGGAACACCGGGGAGCTGTTTTTT | CASSFEGNTGELFF | - | - | TRBJ2-2 | TRBV28
TGTGCCAGCAGCGTAGGGTGGTCTGGAAACACCATATATTTT | CASSVGWSGNTIYF | - | - | TRBJ1-3 | TRBV9
TGTGCCAGCAGCCTAACAGGGGGCATGGACACTGAAGCTTTCTTT | CASSLTGGMDTEAFF | TRBD1 | - | TRBJ1-1 | TRBV7-2
TGTGCCAGCAGCTTAGTCGCCGCCGGGGTTTCCTACGAGCAGTACTTC | CASSLVAAGVSYEQYF | - | - | TRBJ2-7 | TRBV7-9
TGTGCCAGCAGCTTAGGAGGAGGCAACACTGAAGCTTTCTTT | CASSLGGGNTEAFF | - | - | TRBJ1-1 | TRBV7-9
TGTGCCAGCAGTTACTCGGGCAGGTTCACAGATACGCAGTATTTT | CASSYSGRFTDTQYF | - | - | TRBJ2-3 | TRBV6-5
TGTGCCAGCAGCTTACAGGGGTACGAGCAGTACTTC | CASSLQGYEQYF | - | - | TRBJ2-7 | TRBV7-9
TGCGCCAGCAGTAGTAAACAGGGCCAGTATACTGAAGCTTTCTTT | CASSSKQGQYTEAFF | - | - | TRBJ1-1 | TRBV5-1
TGTGCCAGCTCACCAGGGGTTCTGGTGCCTGAAGCTTTCTTT | CASSPGVLVPEAFF | - | once | TRBJ1-1 | TRBV18
TGTGCCAGCAGTTTACGGGGGGAGGAACAGCCCCAGCATTTT | CASSLRGEEQPQHF | - | - | TRBJ1-5 | TRBV27
TGTGCCTGGAGTAGCAACCGACTAGCGGACTCCTACGAGCAGTACTTC | CAWSSNRLADSYEQYF | TRBD2 | - | TRBJ2-7 | TRBV30
TGCAGTGCTAGTAAGTCGGATACGCAGTATTTT | CSASKSDTQYF | - | - | TRBJ2-3 | TRBV20-1
TGTGCCAGCAGTCGACAGGCTTTCAATCAGCCCCAGCATTTT | CASSRQAFNQPQHF | - | - | TRBJ1-5 | TRBV7-8
TGTGCCAGCAGCCGGGACCGTGCAAATCAGCCCCAGCATTTT | CASSRDRANQPQHF | - | once | TRBJ1-5 | TRBV6-5
TGTGCCAGCATAAAACACCTTCCCTACGAGCAGTACTTC | CASIKHLPYEQYF | - | - | TRBJ2-7 | TRBV28
TGTGCCAGTAGTGGAGCGAGCGGGATTTACTACAATGAGCAGTTCTTC | CASSGASGIYYNEQFF | TRBD2 | - | TRBJ2-1 | TRBV19
TGTGCCAGCGGACCGGACAGGAGCGCTATGAACACTGAAGCTTTCTTT | CASGPDRSAMNTEAFF | TRBD1 | - | TRBJ1-1 | TRBV5-8
TGTGCCACCTCGACAGGGGTGAAATATGGCTACACCTTC | CATSTGVKYGYTF | TRBD1 | - | TRBJ1-2 | TRBV19